This TCR beta chain originates from a study of blood T cell repertoires in COVID-19. The wider study: Some COVID-19 samples were acute and others convalescent; all came from the United States, Italy and Spain. In each case, the material was cDNA or gDNA derived from T cells, B-cell-depleted T cells, or PBMCs.

As handled by the study authors: From reference gene primer amplification, estimates of nucleated cell counts were derived. The assay was immunoSEQ multiplex PCR, and TCRdb's table has in-frame clones only and misses some. V and J calls and clone size are given by that table; D and trimming were obtained from the DNA. This repertoire shows 260,000 or so clones, 88% found once; its top ten account for 9.4%. This CDR3 comprises 15 residues. The germline V gene encodes CDR1 SGHRS and CDR2 YFSETQ. The V and J ends lost 4 bases and 0 bases, in that order; junction bases with no gene match: 5. Input material: peripheral blood. The receptor was derived from a man aged 18 to 30 with active or convalescent COVID-19. The V gene is TRBV5-1, the J gene TRBJ2-7, with TRBD2 identical over 9 bases. The CDR3 reads CASSRRLAASYEQYF. The CDR3 DNA is TGCGCCAGCAGCAGACGACTAGCGGCCTCCTACGAGCAGTACTTC.